Below, 22 T cell receptor beta chains from the same sample are listed, as sequenced in a study of post-analysis software for immune sequencing data. The antigens these receptors bind are not known. Study-level results: There were a few TRBV segments more frequent in patients than controls, and TRBV5-6, TRBV5-1 and TRBV20-1 were among them.

Unique molecular identifiers tagged the TCR beta cDNA libraries. TCRdb reprocessed the PCR reads with MiXCR, giving one entry per CDR3 protein. The data hold around 710,000 distinct CDR3 sequences, with more than 45% observed a single time. What was sequenced was blood. Receptors originate from a girl aged 5 to 17 with multiple sclerosis.

The V gene is TRBV7-2, the J gene TRBJ2-3; D not certain. Trimming removed 0 bases from V and 3 bases from J, with 16 bases in between. Germline V gene sequence: CDR1 SGHTA, CDR2 FQGNSA. The CDR3 loop spans 17 amino acids. CDR3 DNA: TGTGCCAGCAGCTTAGCAGCCGGCCTTTTGGGAACAGATACGCAGTATTTT. Amino acids: CASSLAAGLLGTDTQYF.

This sequence joins TRBV7-9 and TRBJ2-5; tentative D call: TRBD2 (5 bases). The J call may not be correct, given that the DNA end is closer to TRBJ2-7. There are 14 residues in the CDR3. Looked up from germline, CDR1 is SEHNR and CDR2 is FQNEAQ (reference sequence). The chain's CDR3 is CASSLQEADHEQYF. The CDR3 DNA reads TGTGCCAGCAGCTTACAGGAGGCAGACCACGAGCAGTACTTC.

The chain uses TRBV2 and TRBJ2-1; 9 nucleotides line up with TRBD2. CDR1 SNHLY and CDR2 FYNNEI come from the germline V gene. V gave up 3 bases and J gave up 10 bases; unmatched junction bases: 10. CDR3 size: 15 residues. CDR3 in amino acids: CASSETSGAHWEQFF. Written as DNA, the CDR3 is TGTGCCAGCAGTGAGACTAGCGGAGCCCATTGGGAGCAGTTCTTC.

On this clonotype itself: Sequence at one end of the junction differs from germline and may be a read error. The chain combines TRBV20-1 with TRBJ2-7; D is ambiguous. Germline V gene sequence: CDR1 DFQATT, CDR2 SNEGSKA (reference sequence). The CDR3 contains 11 residues. CDR3 sequence: CSARFGYEQYF. The CDR3 bases are TGCAGTGCTAGATTTGGTTACGAGCAGTACTTT.

This clonotype appeared once. The chain couples TRBV20-1 to TRBJ2-1, with 14 bases matching TRBD2. Germline V gene lookup returns CDR1 DFQATT and CDR2 SNEGSKA (reference sequence). The CDR3 spans 19 residues. Trimming at V came to 0 bases and at J to 8 bases, leaving 15 bases not matched to a gene. CDR3 sequence: CSAREARLAGGPSIDEQFF. The CDR3 DNA is TGCAGTGCTAGAGAAGCGAGACTAGCGGGAGGGCCTTCTATTGATGAGCAGTTCTTC.

In its sample, this clonotype ranks as medium-sized. The rearrangement joins TRBV13 to TRBJ2-7, with D unresolved. From germline, CDR1 is PRHDT and CDR2 FYEKMQ (reference sequence). Deletions cut 5 bases from V and 0 bases from J, with 8 bases between. CDR3 length equals 13 residues. The CDR3 sequence is CASSLFRSYEQYF. Written as DNA, the CDR3 is TGTGCCAGCAGCCTCTTCCGCTCCTACGAGCAGTACTTC.

The chain is built from TRBV5-1 and TRBJ2-1, with 7 bases identical to TRBD2. Germline V lookup: CDR1 SGHRS, CDR2 YFSETQ. This CDR3 comprises 15 residues. Trimming removed 0 bases from V and 10 bases from J; junction bases left unmatched: 10. CDR3 loop: CASSLAASGSQEQFF. As DNA, the CDR3 is TGCGCCAGCAGCTTGGCGGCTAGCGGATCGCAAGAGCAGTTCTTC.

This clonotype was counted a few times. The chain joins TRBV11-1 to TRBJ2-3, with D possibly being TRBD2 (5 bases). Germline assignment: CDR1 SGHAT and CDR2 FQDESV (reference sequence). The CDR3 covers 11 residues. Trimming stripped 8 bases from V and 3 bases from J, with 6 bases between. The CDR3 DNA follows: TGTGCCAGCGGGAGAACAGATACGCAGTATTTT. Translated: CASGRTDTQYF.

J is TRBJ2-1 and V is TRBV29-1; tentatively, D is TRBD1 (6 bases). Between the trimmed V and J ends, which lost 4 bases and 7 bases, there was a span of 17 bases. CDR1 and CDR2 from the germline V gene are SQVTM and ANQGSEA. The CDR3 is 14 residues long. The CDR3 nucleotides are TGCAGCGTTGGAGTCTCAGGGGCAGGGAATGAGCAGTTCTTC. It encodes CSVGVSGAGNEQFF.

This chain joins TRBV29-1 and TRBJ1-1; D is uncertain. The CDR3 has 12 residues. In germline, CDR1 is SQVTM, CDR2 ANQGSEA. Trimming removed 4 bases from V and 3 bases from J, with 9 bases in between. The CDR3 DNA is TGCAGCGTTGGGGCCGGGTACACTGAAGCTTTCTTT. Residues: CSVGAGYTEAFF.

This clonotype appeared a single time. The CDR3 region is CSARSQDGLPPQHF. The CDR3 bases are TGCAGTGCTAGATCCCAGGACGGACTGCCGCCCCAGCATTTT. J is TRBJ1-5 and V is TRBV20-1; D gene ambiguous. V lost 2 bases and J 9 bases, leaving 17 bases between the germline ends. The CDR3 has 14 residues. Germline values: CDR1 DFQATT, CDR2 SNEGSKA (reference sequence).

The genes are TRBV29-1 and TRBJ2-3; D call uncertain. V lost 7 bases to trimming and J lost 7 bases, with 18 bases between them. Germline V gene data show CDR1 as SQVTM and CDR2 as ANQGSEA. The CDR3 loop spans 13 amino acids. The CDR3 sequence is CSARIGSENTQYF. In DNA, the CDR3 is TGCAGCGCCCGGATAGGATCTGAAAATACGCAGTATTTT.

This chain connects TRBV7-2 to TRBJ1-5; D uncertain. The length of the CDR3 is 15 residues. Germline CDR1 reads SGHTA; CDR2 reads FQGNSA. The V gene lost 2 bases and the J gene lost 4 bases, with 12 bases spanning the gap. DNA of the CDR3: TGTGCCAGCAGCTTAAGGATCGGGCCAAATCAGCCCCAGCATTTT. Translated, it gives CASSLRIGPNQPQHF.

This chain links TRBV3-1 with TRBJ1-3; a weak D match, TRBD1 (6 bases). The germline CDR1 and CDR2 sequences are LGHDT and YNNKEL (reference sequence). This CDR3 region has 16 residues. Trimming cost V 0 bases and J 5 bases, with 14 bases left between them. Here the CDR3 reads CASSQDEGESRNTIYF. The CDR3 nucleotides are TGTGCCAGCAGCCAAGATGAGGGGGAATCAAGAAACACCATATATTTT.

J is TRBJ1-1 and V is TRBV3-1; TRBD1 might be the D (5 bases). This CDR3 is 14 amino acids long. Germline V gives CDR1 LGHDT, CDR2 YNNKEL (reference sequence). Trimming shortened V by 1 base and J by 11 bases, and 17 bases separated the two germline ends. CDR3 amino acids: CASSQGVGAGRAFF. As DNA, the CDR3 is TGTGCCAGCAGCCAAGGTGTAGGGGCAGGACGGGCTTTCTTT.

The chain joins TRBV12-3 or TRBV12-4 to TRBJ1-2; D may be TRBD1 (5 bases). Trimming took 6 bases from V and 5 from J, leaving 19 bases between them. CDR3 length: 15 amino acids. As DNA, the CDR3 is TGTGCCAGCAGGGGGAATAGTGTAAGGGGATATGGCTACACCTTC. Translation: CASRGNSVRGYGYTF.

The V call is TRBV29-1, the J call TRBJ2-4; unclear D gene. The J call may not be correct, given that the DNA end is closer to TRBJ2-7. The length of the CDR3 is 11 residues. Germline CDR1 is SQVTM and CDR2 is ANQGSEA. CDR3 nucleotide sequence: TGCAGCGGAGGCGGAGACTACGAGCAGTACTTC. Its protein is CSGGGDYEQYF.

V usage is TRBV20-1 and J usage is TRBJ2-1, with a possible D match to TRBD1 (5 bases). The germline V and J ends were trimmed by 0 bases and 4 bases, with 10 bases remaining between them. The CDR3 length is 14 residues. Per germline, CDR1 DFQATT and CDR2 SNEGSKA (reference sequence). Here the CDR3 reads CSARDQGRYNEQFF. DNA for the CDR3: TGCAGTGCTAGAGATCAGGGCCGGTACAATGAGCAGTTCTTC.

The rearrangement joins TRBV14 to TRBJ1-1; 9 bases are shared with TRBD1. Germline lookup yields CDR1 SGHDN and CDR2 FVKESK. Germline trimming cut 4 bases from V and 1 base from J; bases unmatched to any gene: 1. There are 14 residues in the CDR3. In DNA form, the CDR3 reads TGTGCCAGCAGCCCGGACAGGGGGAACACTGAAGCTTTCTTT. Translation: CASSPDRGNTEAFF.

This clonotype was recorded a few times. V gene TRBV24-1 combines with J gene TRBJ2-2; TRBD1 might be the D (6 bases). The CDR3 is made up of 16 amino acids. V was clipped by 3 bases and J by 8 bases, with 18 bases between them. The germline CDR1 and CDR2 sequences are KGHDR and SFDVKD. In DNA, the CDR3 is TGTGCCACCAGTGATCGGGTGTACAGGGAAGGAGGGGAGCTGTTTTTT. Protein product: CATSDRVYREGGELFF.

This clonotype has more than one count but fewer than ten. The V call is TRBV12-3 or TRBV12-4, the J call TRBJ2-1; D remains unclear. CDR3 length equals 15 residues. The V end was cut by 6 bases, the J end by 4 bases, with 16 bases between. The CDR3 DNA reads as TGTGCCAGCAGGCCACTTTCAACTAAATACAATGAGCAGTTCTTC. Amino acid sequence: CASRPLSTKYNEQFF.

In DNA form, the CDR3 reads TGTGCCAGCAGCCGAGGACAGGGCCCAACCTACGAGCAGTACTTC. This encodes CASSRGQGPTYEQYF. The chain employs TRBV9 and TRBJ2-7, with 8 positions matching TRBD1. Unmatched junction bases numbered 8, after V lost 4 bases and J lost 2 bases. CDR3 length: 15 residues. Germline-derived CDR1 and CDR2 are SGDLS and YYNGEE.